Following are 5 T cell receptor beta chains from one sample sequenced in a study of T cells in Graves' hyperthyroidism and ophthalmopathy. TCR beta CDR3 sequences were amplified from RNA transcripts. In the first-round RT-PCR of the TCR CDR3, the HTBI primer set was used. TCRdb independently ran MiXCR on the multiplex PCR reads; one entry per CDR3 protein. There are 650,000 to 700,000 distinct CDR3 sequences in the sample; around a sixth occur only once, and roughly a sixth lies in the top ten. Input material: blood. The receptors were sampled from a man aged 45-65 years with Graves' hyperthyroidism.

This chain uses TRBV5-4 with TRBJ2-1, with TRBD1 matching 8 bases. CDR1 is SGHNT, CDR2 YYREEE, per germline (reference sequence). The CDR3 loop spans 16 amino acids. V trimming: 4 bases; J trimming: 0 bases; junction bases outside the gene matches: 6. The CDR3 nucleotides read TGTGCCAGCAGCCCGGGACAGGATAGCTCCTACAATGAGCAGTTCTTC. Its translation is CASSPGQDSSYNEQFF.

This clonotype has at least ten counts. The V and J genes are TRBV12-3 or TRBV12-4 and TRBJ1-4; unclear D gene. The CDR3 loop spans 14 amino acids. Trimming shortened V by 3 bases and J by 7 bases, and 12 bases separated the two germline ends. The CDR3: CASSFFGEGEKLFF. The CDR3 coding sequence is TGTGCCAGCAGTTTTTTTGGGGAGGGTGAAAAACTGTTTTTT.

Here the CDR3 reads CASSVQTGPTGELFF. CDR3 in DNA: TGTGCCAGCAGCGTCCAGACAGGGCCCACCGGGGAGCTGTTTTTT. V is TRBV7-3 and J is TRBJ2-2; 7 bases align to TRBD1. CDR3 length equals 15 residues. CDR1 and CDR2 (germline): SGHTA, FQGTGA. V lost 5 bases and J lost 4; bases outside the gene matches: 7.

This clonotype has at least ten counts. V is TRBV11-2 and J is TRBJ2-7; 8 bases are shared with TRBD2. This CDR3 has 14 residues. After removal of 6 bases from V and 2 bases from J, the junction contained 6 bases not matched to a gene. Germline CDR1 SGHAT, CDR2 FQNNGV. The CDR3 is CASRPGLVTYEQYF. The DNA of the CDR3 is TGTGCCAGCAGACCGGGACTAGTAACCTACGAGCAGTACTTC.

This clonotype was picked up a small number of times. The CDR3 coding sequence is TGCAGCGTTGACAGCAGGGGGGGCTCTGGGGCCAACGTCCTGACTTTC. Amino acid sequence: CSVDSRGGSGANVLTF. The chain combines TRBV29-1 with TRBJ2-6, with D possibly called TRBD1 or TRBD2 (7 bases each). Per the germline V gene, CDR1 is SQVTM and CDR2 is ANQGSEA. This CDR3 has 16 residues. V lost 3 bases and J lost 0, with 12 bases in between.